A single sample is the source of the 9 T cell receptor beta chains below, sequenced in a study of shared clonotypes between healthy human individuals. Produced via immunoSEQ multiplex PCR; TCRdb's table is partial and in-frame only. Among about 470,000 clones, roughly 77% were seen once, and the ten largest hold under 15%. What was sequenced was PBMCs. All receptors come from a woman aged 40 to 50 in good health. Some clones in this sample may be carry-over from other donors' samples.

The chain employs TRBV18 and TRBJ1-5, with unresolved D. Trimming shortened V by 4 bases and J by 6 bases, and 7 bases separated the two germline ends. Germline V gene lookup returns CDR1 KGHSH and CDR2 LQKENI. This CDR3 region has 12 residues. CDR3 sequence reads: CASSLFAQPQHF. The CDR3 region has the DNA TGTGCCAGCTCACTCTTTGCTCAGCCCCAGCATTTT.

The rearrangement links TRBV15 to TRBJ1-2; D possibly corresponds to TRBD1 (6 bases). This CDR3 contains 13 residues. Germline V gene data show CDR1 as LNHNV and CDR2 as YYDKDF (reference sequence). V lost 0 bases to trimming and J lost 4 bases, with 6 bases between them. The DNA of the CDR3 is TGTGCCACCAGCAGAGAACAGGGCTATGGCTACACCTTC. Its translation is CATSREQGYGYTF.

By frequency in the sample, this clone is medium-sized. The sample holds other DNA sequences that translate to the same CDR3. V is TRBV7-2 and J is TRBJ1-2; no clear D gene. V lost 2 bases, J lost 4 bases, and 5 bases lay in between. The CDR3 runs 12 residues. Looked up from germline, CDR1 is SGHTA and CDR2 is FQGNSA. The CDR3 bases are TGTGCCAGCAGCTTATCCGGCTATGGCTACACCTTC. It translates to CASSLSGYGYTF.

This chain joins TRBV6-6 and TRBJ1-1, with TRBD1 identical over 7 bases. The length of the CDR3 is 15 residues. Germline V CDR1 and CDR2: MNHNY, SVGAGI (reference sequence). V shed 6 bases, J shed 1 base, and the junction held 8 bases outside the gene matches. CDR3 sequence: CASSRPRTGNTEAFF. The CDR3 DNA is TGTGCCAGCAGCCGGCCTCGGACAGGGAACACTGAAGCTTTCTTT.

The chain joins TRBV4-2 to TRBJ2-3, with 8 bases identical to TRBD2. CDR3 size: 18 residues. Germline assignment: CDR1 LGHNA and CDR2 YNFKEQ. With 0 bases clipped from V and 2 bases from J, the junction kept 10 bases outside the gene matches. CDR3 in amino acids: CASSQESGGLAITDTQYF. The CDR3 bases are TGTGCCAGCAGCCAAGAATCGGGTGGACTAGCAATCACAGATACGCAGTATTTT.

The V and J genes are TRBV7-6 and TRBJ1-1; 7 bases align to TRBD1. Germline CDR1 SGHVS, CDR2 FNYEAQ. The length of the CDR3 is 13 residues. Losses at the gene ends were 6 bases for V and 4 bases for J; bases not matched to a gene: 5. The CDR3 DNA sequence: TGTGCCAGCAGTACAAGGGGGCTCACTGAAGCTTTCTTT. It specifies CASSTRGLTEAFF. Based on the CDR3 plus reference TRBV7-6 and TRBJ1-1, the full variable domain is GAGVSQSPRYKVTKRGQDVALRCDPISGHVSLYWYRQALGQGPEFLTYFNYEAQQDKSGLPNDRFSAERPEGSISTLTIQRTEQRDSAMYRCASSTRGLTEAFFGQGTRLTVV.

In this sample, this clone turned up once. One junction end disagrees with the germline gene, perhaps due to a read error. The CDR3 loop reads CASSRLVDSTDTQYF. In nucleotides, the CDR3 is TGTGCTAGCAGCCGACTTGTGGACAGCACAGATACGCAGTATTTT. The chain carries TRBV7-7 and TRBJ2-3; D is unclear. The CDR3 is 15 amino acids. CDR1 and CDR2 from the germline V gene are SSHAT and FNYEAQ (reference sequence).

A few counts support this clone. The chain carries TRBV6-5 and TRBJ2-1, with TRBD2 matching over 8 bases. With 6 bases clipped from V and 4 bases from J, the junction kept 5 bases outside the gene matches. CDR3 size: 14 residues. Germline V gene data show CDR1 as MNHEY and CDR2 as SVGAGI. CDR3 in amino acids: CASSWRGAYNEQFF. The CDR3 DNA reads as TGTGCCAGCAGCTGGCGGGGGGCTTACAATGAGCAGTTCTTC.

The chain joins TRBV19 to TRBJ2-5, with D possibly called TRBD1 or TRBD2 (5 bases each). Germline V gives CDR1 LNHDA, CDR2 SQIVND (reference sequence). This CDR3 has 15 amino acids. V lost 3 bases and J lost 7, with 18 bases in between. This CDR3 is CASSMRAGPQGTQYF. The DNA of the CDR3 is TGTGCCAGTAGTATGCGGGCAGGTCCTCAGGGGACCCAGTACTTC.